This paragraph reports one T cell receptor (beta chain). The data belong to a study of blood T cell repertoires in COVID-19. Sequencing was performed with immunoSEQ multiplex PCR; in TCRdb, only in-frame clones are kept and a portion is missing. Of 90,000 to 100,000 clones listed, roughly 82% are singletons. Germline-derived CDR1 and CDR2 are SNHLY and FYNNEI. This CDR3 is built from 13 residues. Between the trimmed V and J ends, which lost 8 bases and 0 bases, there was a span of 11 bases. Sequenced material: peripheral blood. The V call is TRBV2, the J call TRBJ2-7; D may be TRBD1 (5 bases). The TCR originated in an older man with active or convalescent COVID-19. The CDR3 region has the DNA TGTGCCAGCGCTCGACAGAGCTCCTACGAGCAGTACTTC. Translation gives CASARQSSYEQYF.